The clone carrying this T cell receptor beta chain was recorded once. Germline V gene sequence: CDR1 SQVTM, CDR2 ANQGSEA. The CDR3 is 14 residues long. V was clipped by 4 bases and J by 1 base, with 10 bases between them. This sample was included in a study of blood T cell repertoires in COVID-19. The repertoire was sequenced with immunoSEQ multiplex PCR; TCRdb's copy has only in-frame clones and lacks some. Here the sample spans about 60,000 clones, 75% to 85% being singletons. The sequence came from a human donor in a cohort sampled during active COVID-19. The chain is built from TRBV29-1 and TRBJ2-2, with D perhaps TRBD1 (5 bases). The sequencing input was peripheral blood. For the CDR3, the DNA is TGCAGCGTTGTCCGGCAGGGGAACACCGGGGAGCTGTTTTTT. Protein sequence: CSVVRQGNTGELFF.